The 28 T cell receptor beta chains below were found in one sample sequenced in a study of blood T cell repertoires in COVID-19. Some clones are missing from TCRdb's copy, which holds only in-frame ones; the method was immunoSEQ multiplex PCR. Of fewer than 200,000 clones in the sample, around 74% were seen once. The sequenced material came from peripheral blood. Every receptor here comes from a woman aged 55-75 years with COVID-19, enrolled during active disease.

The rearrangement joins TRBV24-1 to TRBJ1-1; D possibly corresponds to TRBD1 (5 bases). The germline gives CDR1 KGHDR, CDR2 SFDVKD. Trimming removed 3 bases at V and 1 base at J, with 11 bases between. The CDR3 loop spans 15 amino acids. CDR3 amino acids: CATSDPRQPNTEAFF. The CDR3 nucleotides are TGTGCCACCAGTGATCCGAGACAGCCGAACACTGAAGCTTTCTTT.

The chain joins TRBV7-6 to TRBJ2-1, with D possibly TRBD2 on 5 matching bases. V lost 0 bases to trimming and J lost 0 bases, with 15 bases between them. CDR1 SGHVS and CDR2 FNYEAQ come from the germline V gene. The CDR3 spans 18 residues. The CDR3 sequence: CASSLALLREFSYNEQFF. CDR3 coding DNA: TGTGCCAGCAGCTTAGCGCTCTTGAGGGAGTTCTCCTACAATGAGCAGTTCTTC.

The chain employs TRBV10-3 and TRBJ1-4; 9 bases align to TRBD1. The V gene end was trimmed by 4 bases and the J gene end by 6 bases; junction bases not matched to a gene: 12. Looked up from germline, CDR1 is ENHRY and CDR2 is SYGVKD. This CDR3 spans 17 amino acids. CDR3 coding DNA: TGTGCCATCAGTGCGTCGACAGGGGGAGGAGGGGATGAAAAACTGTTTTTT. This translates into CAISASTGGGGDEKLFF.

CDR3: CASSRGAAGINEQFF. In DNA, the CDR3 is TGTGCCAGTTCCCGGGGGGCAGCGGGGATCAATGAGCAGTTCTTC. The V call is TRBV27, the J call TRBJ2-1; D might be TRBD2 (7 bases). The CDR3 runs to 15 residues. Germline CDR1 is MNHEY and CDR2 is SMNVEV (reference sequence). V lost 9 bases and J 6 bases, leaving 21 bases between the germline ends.

This clone appeared a single time. This CDR3 reads CASSLEGVAQSNEQFF. The CDR3 nucleotides read TGTGCCAGCAGCTTAGAGGGTGTAGCACAATCCAATGAGCAGTTCTTC. The chain employs TRBV11-3 and TRBJ2-1; D gene ambiguous. Deletions cut 0 bases from V and 6 bases from J, with 15 bases between. The CDR3 contains 16 residues. Looked up from germline, CDR1 is SGHNT and CDR2 is YENEEA.

The chain employs TRBV5-6 and TRBJ2-7, with D hard to call. Germline lookup yields CDR1 SGHDT and CDR2 YYEEEE. Trimming took off 4 bases at V and 3 bases at J, with 5 bases between the two ends. The CDR3 has 11 residues. The CDR3 DNA reads as TGTGCCAGCAGCACAGACTACGAGCAGTACGTC. Translating gives CASSTDYEQYV.

The chain recombines TRBV5-4 with TRBJ1-1; 8 bases fit TRBD1. Looked up from germline, CDR1 is SGHNT and CDR2 is YYREEE (reference sequence). The CDR3 is 13 residues long. J lost 7 bases, V lost 2 bases, and 4 bases had no gene match. As DNA, the CDR3 is TGTGCCAGCAGCTTCGACAGGGGCAATGAAGCTTTCTTT. Translating it yields CASSFDRGNEAFF. The variable domain in full, with the rest retrieved from reference TRBV5-4 and TRBJ1-1, is ETGVTQSPTHLIKTRGQQVTLRCSSQSGHNTVSWYQQALGQGPQFIFQYYREEENGRGNFPPRFSGLQFPNYSSELNVNALELDDSALYLCASSFDRGNEAFFGQGTRLTVV.

The chain recombines TRBV19 with TRBJ2-1, with 10 bases aligning to TRBD1. Germline trimming cut 3 bases from V and 13 bases from J; bases unmatched to any gene: 15. The CDR3 is made up of 16 amino acids. Germline V CDR1 and CDR2: LNHDA, SQIVND (reference sequence). CDR3 bases: TGTGCCAGTAGTATTAGAGGGACAGGGGTCACTAACTTTCAGTTCTTC. Translation: CASSIRGTGVTNFQFF.

The chain couples TRBV19 to TRBJ1-2, with 10 nucleotides matching TRBD1. Germline V gives CDR1 LNHDA, CDR2 SQIVND (reference sequence). This CDR3 spans 16 amino acids. V lost 4 bases to trimming and J lost 2 bases; unmatched junction nucleotides: 7. For the CDR3, the DNA is TGTGCCAGTAGTACCTACGACAGGGGGCACAACTATGGCTACACCTTC. It encodes CASSTYDRGHNYGYTF.

Here the CDR3 reads CATGRSYNEQFF. In DNA, the CDR3 is TGTGCCACAGGGCGCTCCTACAATGAGCAGTTCTTC. This chain joins TRBV19 and TRBJ2-1; maybe TRBD1 (5 bases). V dropped 10 bases and J dropped 0 bases, with 7 bases sitting between them. The germline gives CDR1 LNHDA, CDR2 SQIVND (reference sequence). This CDR3 spans 12 amino acids.

V usage is TRBV7-9 and J usage is TRBJ1-5; 7 bases are shared with TRBD1. Trimming at V came to 1 base and at J to 8 bases, leaving 5 bases not matched to a gene. There are 14 residues in the CDR3. Looked up from germline, CDR1 is SEHNR and CDR2 is FQNEAQ (reference sequence). DNA of the CDR3: TGTGCCAGCAGCTTAGGACAGGGCTTAGAGCCCCAGCATTTT. It specifies CASSLGQGLEPQHF.

The genes are TRBV10-2 and TRBJ2-2, with a tentative D call TRBD2 (6 bases). With 3 bases removed from V and 7 bases from J, the gap between germline ends came to 18 bases. Looked up from germline, CDR1 is WSHSY and CDR2 is SAAADI. The CDR3 is made up of 16 amino acids. CDR3 in DNA: TGCGCCAGCAGTGACCCGGGACTCCTACTTAACGGGGAGCTGTTTTTT. The encoded protein is CASSDPGLLLNGELFF.

This clone was recorded once. Here the CDR3 reads CASSSGDKTNEKLFF. CDR3 bases: TGTGCCAGCAGCTCAGGGGACAAGACCAATGAAAAACTGTTTTTT. The chain carries TRBV11-1 and TRBJ1-4; tentative D call: TRBD1 (6 bases). With 4 bases removed from V and 5 bases from J, the gap between germline ends came to 14 bases. Germline CDR1 and CDR2: SGHAT and FQDESV (reference sequence). This CDR3 has 15 residues.

In nucleotides, the CDR3 is TGTGCCAGCAGCTCGGGACAGACCATGAACACTGAAGCTTTCTTT. It codes for CASSSGQTMNTEAFF. The V call is TRBV5-6, the J call TRBJ1-1; 7 bases are a match to TRBD1. Trimming at V came to 3 bases and at J to 0 bases, leaving 5 bases not matched to a gene. Germline V gene sequence: CDR1 SGHDT, CDR2 YYEEEE. The CDR3 extends over 15 amino acids.

The chain employs TRBV4-3 and TRBJ2-5; tentatively, D is TRBD2 (6 bases). Germline values: CDR1 LGHNA, CDR2 YSLEER. The V and J ends lost 4 bases and 2 bases respectively, with 20 bases between them. This CDR3 has 17 amino acids. Here the CDR3 reads CASSPSEERGKQETQYF. CDR3 coding DNA: TGCGCCAGCAGCCCCAGCGAGGAACGGGGGAAACAAGAGACCCAGTACTTC.

This chain links TRBV3-1 (or the pseudogene TRBV3-2) with TRBJ1-3; D is unresolved. V was pared by 3 bases and J by 4 bases, with 10 bases between. There are 14 residues in the CDR3. The germline V gene has CDR1 LGHDT and CDR2 YNNKEL (reference sequence). This CDR3 reads CASSHSGLGNTIYF. Here the CDR3 DNA reads TGTGCCAGCAGCCATTCAGGACTCGGAAACACCATATATTTT.

The chain combines TRBV20-1 with TRBJ1-6, with D possibly TRBD1 on 6 matching bases. V lost 3 bases to trimming and J lost 9 bases, with 15 bases between them. The CDR3 consists of 14 residues. From germline, CDR1 is DFQATT and CDR2 SNEGSKA (reference sequence). The CDR3 spells CSASPPGHSSPLHF. The CDR3 bases are TGCAGTGCTAGTCCGCCGGGACATAGTTCACCCCTCCACTTT.

This chain joins TRBV5-1 and TRBJ1-3, with D hard to call. Looked up from germline, CDR1 is SGHRS and CDR2 is YFSETQ. The CDR3 loop spans 14 amino acids. With 4 bases removed from V and 0 bases from J, the gap between germline ends came to 8 bases. The CDR3: CASSPGVSGNTIYF. CDR3 sequence (DNA): TGCGCCAGCAGCCCCGGGGTCTCTGGAAACACCATATATTTT.

There are a few counts of this clone. This chain joins TRBV6-2 or TRBV6-3 and TRBJ2-7; 8 nucleotides align to TRBD1. Germline V gene sequence: CDR1 MNHEY, CDR2 SVGEGT. CDR3 length equals 14 residues. Germline trimming cut 6 bases from V and 2 bases from J; bases unmatched to any gene: 6. CDR3 nucleotides: TGTGCCAGCAGCAGGGGGGACAGGACCTACGAGCAGTACTTC. Translation: CASSRGDRTYEQYF.

The V gene is TRBV11-3, the J gene TRBJ2-6; no reliable D call. V was pared by 5 bases and J by 1 base, with 9 bases between. The V gene's germline CDR1 is SGHNT and CDR2 YENEEA. The CDR3 is 15 residues long. CDR3: CASSQRGSGANVLTF. The CDR3 nucleotides are TGTGCCAGCAGCCAGAGAGGTTCTGGGGCCAACGTCCTGACTTTC.

V gene TRBV29-1 combines with J gene TRBJ1-1; D is undetermined. CDR3 length: 13 residues. The germline V gene encodes CDR1 SQVTM and CDR2 ANQGSEA. The V and J ends lost 4 bases and 1 base respectively, with 10 bases between them. CDR3 loop: CSVAGSGNTEAFF. The CDR3 coding sequence is TGCAGCGTTGCGGGGTCCGGGAACACTGAAGCTTTCTTT. The full variable domain, rest sourced from reference TRBV29-1 and TRBJ1-1, is SAVISQKPSRDICQRGTSLTIQCQVDSQVTMMFWYRQQPGQSLTLIATANQGSEATYESGFVIDKFPISRPNLTFSTLTVSNMSPEDSSIYLCSVAGSGNTEAFFGQGTRLTVV.

The chain is built from TRBV28 and TRBJ2-3; tentatively, D is TRBD2 (6 bases). CDR3 length: 17 amino acids. V lost 6 bases and J 0 bases, leaving 19 bases between the germline ends. CDR1 is MDHEN and CDR2 is SYDVKM in the germline V gene. CDR3 region: CASSRPRGMSSTDTQYF. In nucleotides, the CDR3 is TGTGCCAGCAGCCGACCCCGGGGGATGAGTAGCACAGATACGCAGTATTTT. Full variable domain (remainder filled in from reference TRBV28 and TRBJ2-3): DVKVTQSSRYLVKRTGEKVFLECVQDMDHENMFWYRQDPGLGLRLIYFSYDVKMKEKGDIPEGYSVSREKKERFSLILESASTNQTSMYLCASSRPRGMSSTDTQYFGPGTRLTVL.

The chain uses TRBV21-1 and TRBJ2-2; the table's D call, TRBD2, has no DNA check behind it. TRBV21-1 is labeled a pseudogene. The CDR3 extends over 16 amino acids. Here the CDR3 reads CASSNPTVTNTGELFF. The CDR3 DNA follows: TGTGCCAGCAGCAATCCTACGGTTACGAACACCGGGGAGCTGTTTTTT.

The chain joins TRBV29-1 to TRBJ1-5; possibly TRBD1 for D (5 bases). Germline V CDR1 and CDR2: SQVTM, ANQGSEA. The CDR3 is 13 residues long. V lost 6 bases to trimming and J lost 5 bases, with 14 bases between them. CDR3 protein: CSVAPARDQPQHF. CDR3 DNA sequence: TGCAGCGTCGCCCCCGCCAGGGATCAGCCCCAGCATTTT.

The V gene is TRBV4-1, the J gene TRBJ1-2; D gene unclear. Trimming removed 2 bases from V and 4 bases from J, with 14 bases in between. Germline CDR1 and CDR2: MGHRA and YSYEKL. The CDR3 has 15 residues. The chain's CDR3 is CASSQPKRAVYGYTF. The DNA of the CDR3 is TGCGCCAGCAGCCAACCGAAGCGGGCGGTCTATGGCTACACCTTC.

The V call is TRBV2, the J call TRBJ2-1; 10 bases map to TRBD2. CDR3 size: 15 residues. The germline gives CDR1 SNHLY, CDR2 FYNNEI. V trimming: 4 bases; J trimming: 3 bases; junction bases outside the gene matches: 3. CDR3 nucleotide sequence: TGTGCCAGCAGTGGGACTAGCGGCAACTACAATGAGCAGTTCTTC. Translated, it gives CASSGTSGNYNEQFF.

The chain's CDR3 is CASISGVTEAFF. The CDR3 DNA sequence: TGTGCCAGCATCTCAGGGGTGACTGAAGCTTTCTTT. This chain links TRBV28 with TRBJ1-1, with D maybe TRBD1 (6 bases). V was clipped by 7 bases and J by 5 bases, with 11 bases between them. CDR1 is MDHEN, CDR2 SYDVKM, per germline. This CDR3 is built from 12 residues.

This rearrangement joins TRBV6-1 to TRBJ2-3, with D tentatively TRBD1 (6 bases). CDR1 and CDR2 from the germline V gene are MNHNS and SASEGT. V gave up 3 bases and J gave up 2 bases, with 12 bases separating them. The CDR3 has 15 amino acids. CDR3 in DNA: TGTGCCAGCAGTGACGGACAGTTGGCCACAGATACGCAGTATTTT. This translates into CASSDGQLATDTQYF.